This T cell receptor (beta chain) was sequenced during a study of OX40 agonist ivuxolimab in advanced cancers. In the study overall: A male proportion of around 86% was recorded, with mean age about 54 years and range roughly 20 to 85. Prior therapy, whether anti-PD-1, anti-PD-L1 or anti-CTLA-4, was allowed, and approximately 40% had some. The study's findings and limits: Nonresponders, in some cases, also had low normalized T-cell clonal expansion.

The repertoire was sequenced with immunoSEQ multiplex PCR; TCRdb's copy has only in-frame clones and lacks some. The sample holds roughly 73,000 clones; less than 90% are singletons and the top ten take around 2.1%. As for this clone: Antigen unknown.

The CDR3 loop spans 17 amino acids. Germline lookup yields CDR1 SNHLY and CDR2 FYNNEI. V was pared by 2 bases and J by 4 bases, with 10 bases of the junction left unmatched. V gene TRBV2 combines with J gene TRBJ1-3; 8 nucleotides agree with TRBD1. The material was CD4+ or CD8+ T cells sorted from blood, obtained in a trial of the OX40 agonist ivuxolimab. This TCR was sampled from an adult with an advanced solid tumor such as melanoma, head and neck, liver or kidney cancer. CDR3 region: CASSEWTGSAEGNTIYF. The CDR3 DNA follows: TGTGCCAGCAGTGAATGGACAGGGAGCGCGGAAGGAAACACCATATATTTT.